Following are 20 T cell receptor beta chains from one sample sequenced in a study of CD8 T cells in Susac syndrome. Random hexamers were used to reverse transcribe roughly 0.5 to 1 ug of RNA. Each CDR3 protein gets one entry after TCRdb re-called the immunoSEQ multiplex PCR reads with MiXCR. The sample holds hundreds of thousands of distinct CDR3 sequences, almost 85% seen once. The sequenced material came from CD8+ T cells from PBMCs. All receptors come from a human donor with multiple sclerosis.

The chain couples TRBV18 to TRBJ1-1, with D possibly TRBD1 on 6 matching bases. Trimming took off 4 bases at V and 1 base at J, with 13 bases between the two ends. CDR1 and CDR2 from the germline V gene are KGHSH and LQKENI. The CDR3 totals 15 residues. CDR3 coding DNA: TGTGCCAGCTCACGGGGCCGGGGGGCGAACACTGAAGCTTTCTTT. Translating it yields CASSRGRGANTEAFF.

V usage is TRBV11-2 and J usage is TRBJ2-2; 11 nucleotides agree with TRBD2. Germline values: CDR1 SGHAT, CDR2 FQNNGV. The length of the CDR3 is 17 residues. V trimming: 2 bases; J trimming: 4 bases; junction bases outside the gene matches: 6. CDR3 coding DNA: TGTGCCAGCAGCTTACCACTAGCGGGAGATGGCACCGGGGAGCTGTTTTTT. Translating gives CASSLPLAGDGTGELFF.

The genes are TRBV29-1 and TRBJ2-2; D is unclear. Trimming removed 2 bases at V and 3 bases at J, with 10 bases between. This CDR3 comprises 14 residues. Germline-derived CDR1 and CDR2 are SQVTM and ANQGSEA. This chain's CDR3 is CSVEWRRDTGELFF. As DNA, the CDR3 is TGCAGCGTTGAATGGCGTCGCGACACCGGGGAGCTGTTTTTT.

The chain couples TRBV29-1 to TRBJ2-7, with 12 bases aligning to TRBD2. With V trimmed by 7 bases and J by 5 bases, 3 bases remained unmatched. The CDR3 is made up of 12 amino acids. Germline V lookup: CDR1 SQVTM, CDR2 ANQGSEA. In nucleotides, the CDR3 is TGCAGCGGGACTAGCGGGACGGACGAGCAGTACTTC. Translated: CSGTSGTDEQYF.

This chain joins TRBV11-3 and TRBJ2-3, with TRBD1 as a possible D gene (5 bases). From germline, CDR1 is SGHNT and CDR2 YENEEA. Trimming removed 4 bases from V and 4 bases from J, with 12 bases in between. The CDR3 sequence is 14 residues long. CDR3 in DNA: TGTGCCAGCAGCTCGGACATCAGGCCAGATACGCAGTATTTT. This codes for CASSSDIRPDTQYF.

The chain couples TRBV20-1 to TRBJ2-7, with D tentatively TRBD1 (6 bases). Germline V gene lookup returns CDR1 DFQATT and CDR2 SNEGSKA (reference sequence). The ends were cut back, 4 bases at V and 0 bases at J, with 16 bases in the middle. The CDR3 length is 15 residues. The CDR3 nucleotides are TGCAGTGCTACCGATACAGGGATACTCTCCTACGAGCAGTACTTC. This encodes CSATDTGILSYEQYF.

The chain carries TRBV19 and TRBJ2-1; possible D gene TRBD2, 6 bases. The germline V gene has CDR1 LNHDA and CDR2 SQIVND (reference sequence). This CDR3 has 13 amino acids. The V and J ends lost 7 bases and 5 bases respectively, with 12 bases between them. The CDR3 here is CASTRDFHNEQFF. CDR3 coding DNA: TGTGCCAGTACCAGGGACTTTCACAATGAGCAGTTCTTC.

The chain joins TRBV12-3 or TRBV12-4 to TRBJ2-1; no clear D gene. The length of the CDR3 is 13 residues. V was shortened by 5 bases and J by 10 bases, with 15 bases between the two germline ends. The CDR3 loop reads CASSHEALGEQFF. In nucleotides, the CDR3 is TGTGCCAGCAGTCATGAAGCTCTGGGAGAGCAGTTCTTC.

The chain recombines TRBV12-3 or TRBV12-4 with TRBJ2-1; TRBD2 agrees at 10 bases. The J segment lost 4 bases and the V segment lost 6 bases, leaving 9 bases of the junction unmatched. The CDR3 consists of 16 residues. The CDR3, as DNA: TGTGCCAGCAGGTCCTACCTAGCGGGGGATTACAATGAGCAGTTCTTC. This codes for CASRSYLAGDYNEQFF.

CDR3: CAWSSGMGNQPQHF. The CDR3 DNA follows: TGTGCCTGGAGTTCGGGGATGGGTAATCAGCCCCAGCATTTT. The chain links TRBV30 to TRBJ1-5; no firm D call. V was trimmed by 2 bases and J by 4 bases, leaving 12 bases between them. This CDR3 region has 14 residues. Germline V gives CDR1 GTSNPN, CDR2 SVGIG (reference sequence).

The chain uses TRBV25-1 and TRBJ2-5, with unresolved D. The CDR3 is made up of 13 amino acids. CDR1 and CDR2 from the germline V gene are MGHDK and SYGVNS. Trimming removed 8 bases from V and 3 bases from J, with 13 bases in between. The CDR3 region is CASETAGEETQYF. The DNA of the CDR3 is TGTGCCAGCGAAACGGCAGGTGAAGAGACCCAGTACTTC.

This chain joins TRBV28 and TRBJ2-7, with 8 bases identical to TRBD1. The CDR3 sequence is 12 residues long. Germline CDR1 and CDR2: MDHEN and SYDVKM. Trimming at V came to 7 bases and at J to 3 bases, leaving 2 bases not matched to a gene. The CDR3 spells CASTRGLYEQYF. The CDR3, as DNA: TGTGCCAGCACCAGGGGGCTCTACGAGCAGTACTTC.

The chain uses TRBV6-1 and TRBJ2-2; D assignment may be TRBD1 or TRBD2 (5 bases each). Germline loops: CDR1 MNHNS, CDR2 SASEGT. This CDR3 spans 20 amino acids. V lost 5 bases and J 6 bases, leaving 31 bases between the germline ends. CDR3 loop: CASSPIPSSDRAGTPGELFF. CDR3 coding DNA: TGTGCCAGCAGTCCGATCCCCTCCAGTGACCGCGCAGGGACCCCCGGGGAGCTGTTTTTT.

This clonotype was observed a few times. The chain couples TRBV11-1 to TRBJ2-7; TRBD2 matches at 9 bases. Trimming cost V 6 bases and J 1 base; bases outside gene matches: 4. The CDR3 runs 14 residues. Germline V CDR1 and CDR2: SGHAT, FQDESV (reference sequence). DNA of the CDR3: TGTGCCAGCAGTGAAGCGGGGGGATCCTACGAGCAGTACTTC. Translating gives CASSEAGGSYEQYF.

The V and J genes are TRBV7-9 and TRBJ1-4, with D maybe TRBD1 (6 bases). The CDR3 covers 12 residues. V was cut by 4 bases and J by 12 bases, with 12 bases left in between. Germline values: CDR1 SEHNR, CDR2 FQNEAQ (reference sequence). The CDR3 loop reads CASSSQGGELFF. DNA of the CDR3: TGTGCCAGCAGCTCACAGGGCGGAGAACTGTTTTTT.

The chain employs TRBV4-3 and TRBJ1-2; no clear D gene. Trimming took off 4 bases at V and 8 bases at J, with 14 bases between the two ends. The germline gives CDR1 LGHNA, CDR2 YSLEER. The CDR3 spans 13 residues. The CDR3 sequence is CASSRERLQGYTF. CDR3 nucleotides: TGCGCCAGCAGCCGCGAGCGGCTGCAGGGCTACACCTTC.

CDR3 nucleotide sequence: TGTGCCTGGAGTGCCGACAGGGAGTACGAGCAGTACTTC. Protein sequence: CAWSADREYEQYF. V gene TRBV30 combines with J gene TRBJ2-7; TRBD1 matches at 7 bases. This CDR3 spans 13 amino acids. The J segment lost 4 bases and the V segment lost 1 base, leaving 4 bases of the junction unmatched. Per germline, CDR1 GTSNPN and CDR2 SVGIG (reference sequence).

The chain employs TRBV13 and TRBJ2-1; D gene unclear. Germline assignment: CDR1 PRHDT and CDR2 FYEKMQ (reference sequence). This CDR3 is 15 amino acids long. The V end was cut by 0 bases, the J end by 9 bases, with 15 bases between. This CDR3 is CASSLGRMVVSEQFF. For the CDR3, the DNA is TGTGCCAGCAGCTTAGGACGGATGGTAGTAAGTGAGCAGTTCTTC.

The CDR3 here is CASSTSPYGYTF. The CDR3, as DNA: TGTGCCAGCAGCACCAGTCCCTATGGCTACACCTTC. The chain combines TRBV11-2 with TRBJ1-2; D uncertain. This CDR3 comprises 12 residues. Deletions cut 5 bases from V and 4 bases from J, with 8 bases between. Germline-derived CDR1 and CDR2 are SGHAT and FQNNGV.

V gene TRBV28 combines with J gene TRBJ1-2; tentative D call: TRBD1 (6 bases). From germline, CDR1 is MDHEN and CDR2 SYDVKM. The CDR3 consists of 15 residues. V was clipped by 6 bases and J by 8 bases, with 22 bases between them. Here the CDR3 reads CASSPLVGGAHGYTF. CDR3 sequence (DNA): TGTGCCAGCAGCCCACTGGTAGGGGGGGCACACGGCTACACCTTC.